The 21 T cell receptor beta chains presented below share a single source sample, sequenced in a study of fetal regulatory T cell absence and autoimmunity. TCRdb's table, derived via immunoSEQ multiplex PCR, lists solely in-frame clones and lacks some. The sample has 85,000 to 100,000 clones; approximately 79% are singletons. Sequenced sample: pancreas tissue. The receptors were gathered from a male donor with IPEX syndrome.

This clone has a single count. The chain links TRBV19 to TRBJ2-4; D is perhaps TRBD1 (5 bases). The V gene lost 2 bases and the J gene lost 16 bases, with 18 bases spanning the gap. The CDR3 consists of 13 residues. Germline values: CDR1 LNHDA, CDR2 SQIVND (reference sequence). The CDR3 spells CASSINLQARVYF. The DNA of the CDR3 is TGTGCCAGTAGTATAAACCTACAGGCTAGGGTTTACTTC.

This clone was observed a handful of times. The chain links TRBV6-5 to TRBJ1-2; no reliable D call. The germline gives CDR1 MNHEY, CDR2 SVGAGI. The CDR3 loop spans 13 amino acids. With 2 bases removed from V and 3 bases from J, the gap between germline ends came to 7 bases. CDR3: CASSYRVYYGYTF. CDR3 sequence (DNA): TGTGCCAGCAGTTACAGGGTTTACTATGGCTACACCTTC.

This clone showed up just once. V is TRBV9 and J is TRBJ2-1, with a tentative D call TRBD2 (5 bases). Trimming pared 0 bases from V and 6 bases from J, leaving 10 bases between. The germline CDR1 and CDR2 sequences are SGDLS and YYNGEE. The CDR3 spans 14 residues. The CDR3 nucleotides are TGTGCCAGCAGCGTAGTAGGGAGCAGCAATGAGCAGTTCTTC. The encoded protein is CASSVVGSSNEQFF.

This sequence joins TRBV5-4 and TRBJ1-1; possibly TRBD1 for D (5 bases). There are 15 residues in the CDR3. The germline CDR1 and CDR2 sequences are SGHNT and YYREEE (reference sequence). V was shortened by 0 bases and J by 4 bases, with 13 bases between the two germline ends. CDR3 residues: CASSLGLAGGTEAFF. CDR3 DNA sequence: TGTGCCAGCAGCTTGGGGCTAGCGGGGGGCACTGAAGCTTTCTTT.

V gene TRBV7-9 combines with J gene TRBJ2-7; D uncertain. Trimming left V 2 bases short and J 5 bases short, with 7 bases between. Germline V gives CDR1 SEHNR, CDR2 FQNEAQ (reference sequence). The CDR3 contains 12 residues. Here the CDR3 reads CASSLKGHEQYF. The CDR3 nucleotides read TGTGCCAGCAGCTTAAAGGGTCACGAGCAGTACTTC.

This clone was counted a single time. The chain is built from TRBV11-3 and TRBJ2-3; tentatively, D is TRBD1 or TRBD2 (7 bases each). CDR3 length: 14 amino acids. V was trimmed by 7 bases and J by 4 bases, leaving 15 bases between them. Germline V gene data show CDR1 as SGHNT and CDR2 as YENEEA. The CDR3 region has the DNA TGTGCCAGCACCAGGGGGGCGGGGGCAGATACGCAGTATTTT. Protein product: CASTRGAGADTQYF. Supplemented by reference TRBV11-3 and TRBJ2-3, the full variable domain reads EAGVVQSPRYKIIEKKQPVAFWCNPISGHNTLYWYLQNLGQGPELLIRYENEEAVDDSQLPKDRFSAERLKGVDSTLKIQPAELGDSAVYLCASTRGAGADTQYFGPGTRLTVL.

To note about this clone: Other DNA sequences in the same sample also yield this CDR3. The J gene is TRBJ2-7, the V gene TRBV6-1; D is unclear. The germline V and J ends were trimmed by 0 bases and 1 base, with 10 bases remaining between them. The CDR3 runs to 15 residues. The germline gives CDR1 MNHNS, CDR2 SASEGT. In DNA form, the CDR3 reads TGTGCCAGCAGTGAAGCGGTAAGAGTTTCCTACGAGCAGTACTTC. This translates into CASSEAVRVSYEQYF.

This chain's CDR3 is CASTRSGGYEQFF. CDR3 nucleotides: TGTGCCAGCACCCGTTCGGGGGGCTATGAGCAGTTCTTC. The chain has TRBV14 and TRBJ2-1; weak D call: TRBD2 (7 bases). CDR3 length: 13 amino acids. V gave up 7 bases and J gave up 8 bases, with 15 bases separating them. Per germline, CDR1 SGHDN and CDR2 FVKESK. The variable domain in full, completed from reference TRBV14 and TRBJ2-1, reads EAGVTQFPSHSVIEKGQTVTLRCDPISGHDNLYWYRRVMGKEIKFLLHFVKESKQDESGMPNNRFLAERTGGTYSTLKVQPAELEDSGVYFCASTRSGGYEQFFGPGTRLTVL.

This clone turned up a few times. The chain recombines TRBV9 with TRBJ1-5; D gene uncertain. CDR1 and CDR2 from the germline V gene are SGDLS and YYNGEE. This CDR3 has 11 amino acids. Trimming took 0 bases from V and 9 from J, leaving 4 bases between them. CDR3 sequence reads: CASSVARPQHF. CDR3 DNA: TGTGCCAGCAGCGTAGCTCGGCCCCAGCATTTT.

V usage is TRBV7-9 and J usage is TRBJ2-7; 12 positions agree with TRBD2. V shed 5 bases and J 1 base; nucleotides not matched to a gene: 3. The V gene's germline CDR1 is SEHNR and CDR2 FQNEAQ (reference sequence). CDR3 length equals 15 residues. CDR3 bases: TGTGCCAGCAGCAGACTAGCGGGAGAGTCCTACGAGCAGTACTTC. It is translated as CASSRLAGESYEQYF.

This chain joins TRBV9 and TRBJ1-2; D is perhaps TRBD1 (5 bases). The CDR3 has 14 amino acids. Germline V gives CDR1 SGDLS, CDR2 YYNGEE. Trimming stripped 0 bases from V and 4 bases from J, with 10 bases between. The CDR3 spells CASSVEGPLYGYTF. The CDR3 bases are TGTGCCAGCAGCGTAGAGGGGCCTCTCTATGGCTACACCTTC.

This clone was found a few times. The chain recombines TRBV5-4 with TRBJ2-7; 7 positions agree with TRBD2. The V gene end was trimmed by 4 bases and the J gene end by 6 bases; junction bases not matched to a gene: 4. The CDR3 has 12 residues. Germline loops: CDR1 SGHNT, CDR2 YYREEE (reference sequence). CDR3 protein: CASSPWGGEQYF. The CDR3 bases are TGTGCCAGCAGCCCATGGGGGGGCGAGCAGTACTTC.

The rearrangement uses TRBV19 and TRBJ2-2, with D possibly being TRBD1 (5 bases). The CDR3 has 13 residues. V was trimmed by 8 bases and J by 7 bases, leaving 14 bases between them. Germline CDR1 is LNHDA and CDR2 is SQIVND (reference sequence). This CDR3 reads CASENRFLGELFF. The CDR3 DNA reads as TGTGCCAGTGAGAACAGGTTCCTCGGGGAGCTGTTTTTT.

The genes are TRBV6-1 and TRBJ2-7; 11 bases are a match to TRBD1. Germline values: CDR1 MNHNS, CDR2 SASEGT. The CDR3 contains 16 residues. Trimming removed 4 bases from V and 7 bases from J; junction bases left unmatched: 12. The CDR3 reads CASSASLRDRGWEQYF. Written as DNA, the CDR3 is TGTGCCAGCAGTGCTTCTCTGAGGGACAGGGGGTGGGAGCAGTACTTC.

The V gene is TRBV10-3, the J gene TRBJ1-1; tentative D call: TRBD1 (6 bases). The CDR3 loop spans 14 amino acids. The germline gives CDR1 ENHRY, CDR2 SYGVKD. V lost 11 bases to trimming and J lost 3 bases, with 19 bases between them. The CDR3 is CAVRAYRVHTEAFF. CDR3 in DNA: TGTGCCGTAAGGGCGTACAGGGTGCACACTGAAGCTTTCTTT.

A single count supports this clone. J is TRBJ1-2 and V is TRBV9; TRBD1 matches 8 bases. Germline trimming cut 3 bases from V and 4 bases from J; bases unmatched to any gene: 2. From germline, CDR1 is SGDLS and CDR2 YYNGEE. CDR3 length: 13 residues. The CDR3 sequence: CASSAGGAYGYTF. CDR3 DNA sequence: TGTGCCAGCAGCGCAGGGGGCGCCTATGGCTACACCTTC.

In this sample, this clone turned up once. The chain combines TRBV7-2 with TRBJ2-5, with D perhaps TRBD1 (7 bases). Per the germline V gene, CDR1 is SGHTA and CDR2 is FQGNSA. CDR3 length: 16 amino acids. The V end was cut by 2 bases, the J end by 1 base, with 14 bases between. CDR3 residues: CASSLIGQGGQETQYF. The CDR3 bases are TGTGCCAGCAGCTTAATCGGGCAGGGGGGCCAAGAGACCCAGTACTTC.

In nucleotides, the CDR3 is TGTGCCAGCAGCGCGATTGACAGGGAAGAGACCCAGTACTTC. It is translated as CASSAIDREETQYF. This chain joins TRBV5-6 and TRBJ2-5; TRBD1 aligns across 7 bases. Germline CDR1 SGHDT, CDR2 YYEEEE. After removal of 4 bases from V and 3 bases from J, the junction contained 6 bases not matched to a gene. This CDR3 has 14 residues.

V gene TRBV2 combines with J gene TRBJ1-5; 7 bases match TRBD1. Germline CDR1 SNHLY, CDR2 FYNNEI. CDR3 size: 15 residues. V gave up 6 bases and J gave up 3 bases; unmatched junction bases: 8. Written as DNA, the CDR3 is TGTGCCAGCAGCCCCGGGACAGTTCACAATCAGCCCCAGCATTTT. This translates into CASSPGTVHNQPQHF.

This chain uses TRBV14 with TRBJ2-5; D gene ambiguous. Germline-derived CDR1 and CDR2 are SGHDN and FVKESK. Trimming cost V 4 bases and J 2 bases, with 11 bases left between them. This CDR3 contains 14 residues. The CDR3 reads CASSRWTMQETQYF. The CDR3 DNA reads TGTGCCAGCAGCCGATGGACCATGCAAGAGACCCAGTACTTC.

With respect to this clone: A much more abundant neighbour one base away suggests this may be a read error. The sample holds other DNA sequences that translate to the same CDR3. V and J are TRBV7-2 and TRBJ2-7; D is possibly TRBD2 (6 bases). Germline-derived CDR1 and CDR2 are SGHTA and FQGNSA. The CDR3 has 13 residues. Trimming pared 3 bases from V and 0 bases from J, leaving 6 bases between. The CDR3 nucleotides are TGTGCCAGCAGCTTGACTAGCTCCTACGAGCAGTACTTC. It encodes CASSLTSSYEQYF.